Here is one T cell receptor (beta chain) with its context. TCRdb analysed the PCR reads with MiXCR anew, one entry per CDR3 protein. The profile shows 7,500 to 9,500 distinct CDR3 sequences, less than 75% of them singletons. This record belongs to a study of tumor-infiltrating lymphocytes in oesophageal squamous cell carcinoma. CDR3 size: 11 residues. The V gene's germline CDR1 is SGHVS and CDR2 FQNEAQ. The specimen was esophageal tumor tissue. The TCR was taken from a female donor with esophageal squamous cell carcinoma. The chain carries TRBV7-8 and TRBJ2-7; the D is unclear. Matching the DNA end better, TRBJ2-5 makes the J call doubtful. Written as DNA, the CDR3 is TGTGCCAGCAGTCCCCGAGAGACCCAGTACTTC. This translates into CASSPRETQYF.